Included here is one T cell receptor beta chain sequence, with context. The sample is drawn from a study of blood T cell repertoires in COVID-19. The CDR3 has 18 residues. V lost 5 bases, J lost 2 bases, and 14 bases stayed unmatched. Germline values: CDR1 SGHTA, CDR2 FQGNSA. Method: immunoSEQ multiplex PCR; TCRdb's copy keeps in-frame clones and lacks some. Among nearly 300,000 clones, around 88% were seen once, and the ten largest hold 6.9%. The sequence was collected from a young woman who had recovered from COVID-19. The chain recombines TRBV7-2 with TRBJ2-3; the match to TRBD2 covers 9 bases. The sequenced sample was peripheral blood. The CDR3 reads CASSPRVTSGRLTDTQYF. CDR3 DNA sequence: TGTGCCAGCAGCCCCCGGGTCACTAGCGGGCGACTCACAGATACGCAGTATTTT.